The text below deals with one T cell receptor (beta chain). Its matching antigen is unknown. This specimen comes from a study of CXCR3-negative and CXCR3-positive naive CD8 T cells. Whole-study findings and limits: For naive cells, CXCR3-negative and CXCR3-positive subsets had similar TRBV-TRBJ usage; for memory cells, usage differed. Memory CD8+ cells showed much lower diversity, while both naive subsets were comparably high. The study found CXCR3 expression partially decreased after cryopreservation and ran most assays on fresh PBMCs. CXCR3-positive naive cells had more hydrophobic TRB CDR3s than CXCR3-negative naive cells.

Researchers prepared the TRB cDNA libraries using 5' RACE with UMI labels. TCRdb reprocessed the 5' RACE reads and stores each CDR3 protein as one record, lacking DNA. Found here are about 110,000 distinct CDR3 sequences; the top ten clones hold around 0.4%. The germline V gene has CDR1 MDHEN and CDR2 SYDVKM. The CDR3 is 13 residues long. The receptor's source is a human donor in good health. Some clones in this sample may be carry-over from other donors' samples. The sample was naive CXCR3+ CD8+ T cells from blood. Subset: CD45RO-CCR7+CD27+CD95- naive CD8+ T cells expressing CXCR3 (TNR3+). The rearrangement uses TRBV28 and TRBJ1-1; TCRdb outputs TRBD1, but without DNA this stays unchecked. The CDR3 sequence is CASKLPGTTGAFF. The whole variable domain, filled in from reference TRBV28 and TRBJ1-1, reads DVKVTQSSRYLVKRTGEKVFLECVQDMDHENMFWYRQDPGLGLRLIYFSYDVKMKEKGDIPEGYSVSREKKERFSLILESASTNQTSMYLCASKLPGTTGAFFGQGTRLTVV.